What follows are 28 T cell receptor beta chains derived from one specimen sequenced in a study of immune evolution from preneoplasia to lung adenocarcinoma. The data were produced by immunoSEQ multiplex PCR, yet TCRdb's version contains in-frame clones alone and is incomplete. The table has nearly 2,500 clones, 65% to 90% seen once. Source material: FFPE normal lung tissue adjacent to the tumor. The receptors shown here come from a person between 50 and 60 years old with lung adenocarcinoma.

The chain employs TRBV5-4 and TRBJ2-7; 8 bases agree with TRBD2. Germline V CDR1 and CDR2: SGHNT, YYREEE (reference sequence). Trimming removed 5 bases from V and 7 bases from J; junction bases left unmatched: 14. This CDR3 comprises 15 residues. CDR3: CASSRGAGGPREQYF. CDR3 DNA sequence: TGTGCCAGCAGTCGGGGGGCGGGAGGCCCGAGGGAGCAGTACTTC.

This chain uses TRBV6-5 with TRBJ2-7, with D perhaps assigned TRBD1 or TRBD2 (5 bases each). Germline V gives CDR1 MNHEY, CDR2 SVGAGI. The V end was cut by 6 bases, the J end by 7 bases, with 13 bases between. The CDR3 is made up of 12 amino acids. In nucleotides, the CDR3 is TGTGCCAGCAGCCCCGGGACCAAAGAGCAGTACTTC. This translates into CASSPGTKEQYF.

The chain combines TRBV11-3 with TRBJ2-1, with no clear D. The ends were cut back, 5 bases at V and 7 bases at J, with 9 bases in the middle. The CDR3 runs 12 residues. Germline-derived CDR1 and CDR2 are SGHNT and YENEEA. CDR3 sequence (DNA): TGTGCCAGCAGCCTCGGACGGAATGAGCAGTTCTTC. Translation: CASSLGRNEQFF.

The rearrangement uses TRBV6-5 and TRBJ1-2, with TRBD1 as a possible D gene (6 bases). Germline CDR1 MNHEY, CDR2 SVGAGI. The V gene lost 6 bases and the J gene lost 4 bases, with 9 bases spanning the gap. The CDR3 has 12 residues. The chain's CDR3 is CASRDRLYGYTF. The CDR3 DNA follows: TGTGCCAGCAGAGACAGGCTCTATGGCTACACCTTC.

DNA of the CDR3: TGCAGCCACCGGGACAGGGTAGAGACCCAGTACTTC. Its protein is CSHRDRVETQYF. The chain uses TRBV29-1 and TRBJ2-5; 9 bases are a match to TRBD1. With 8 bases clipped from V and 4 bases from J, the junction kept 5 bases outside the gene matches. The CDR3 spans 12 residues. The V gene's germline CDR1 is SQVTM and CDR2 ANQGSEA.

The chain has TRBV5-6 and TRBJ2-1; the D gene is possibly TRBD2 (5 bases). Germline V gives CDR1 SGHDT, CDR2 YYEEEE. CDR3 length equals 12 residues. V lost 4 bases and J lost 7, with 9 bases in between. CDR3 sequence (DNA): TGTGCCAGCAGCCAGGTAGCGAATGAGCAGTTCTTC. This translates into CASSQVANEQFF.

The chain couples TRBV6-5 to TRBJ1-2; D gene ambiguous. CDR3 length: 13 amino acids. Germline V lookup: CDR1 MNHEY, CDR2 SVGAGI. Trimming pared 0 bases from V and 7 bases from J, leaving 9 bases between. CDR3 nucleotides: TGTGCCAGCAGTTACTCGTGGGCAAGTGGCTACACCTTC. It specifies CASSYSWASGYTF.

V usage is TRBV5-1 and J usage is TRBJ2-5; D possibly uses TRBD1 or TRBD2 (5 bases each). V was clipped by 4 bases and J by 0 bases, with 13 bases between them. The CDR3 sequence is 15 residues long. Germline values: CDR1 SGHRS, CDR2 YFSETQ. The CDR3 DNA sequence: TGCGCCAGCAGCACCCAAGTGGGGGACCAAGAGACCCAGTACTTC. Its translation: CASSTQVGDQETQYF. Full variable domain (outside the CDR3, taken from reference TRBV5-1 and TRBJ2-5): KAGVTQTPRYLIKTRGQQVTLSCSPISGHRSVSWYQQTPGQGLQFLFEYFSETQRNKGNFPGRFSGRQFSNSRSEMNVSTLELGDSALYLCASSTQVGDQETQYFGPGTRLLVL.

This clone ranks as large. V is TRBV11-3 and J is TRBJ1-3; no firm D call. Trimming cost V 4 bases and J 0 bases, with 10 bases left between them. The CDR3 contains 15 residues. Germline CDR1 SGHNT, CDR2 YENEEA. CDR3 amino acids: CASSSQSPSGNTIYF. DNA of the CDR3: TGTGCCAGCAGCTCCCAGAGCCCCTCTGGAAACACCATATATTTT.

This clone was seen only once. Here the CDR3 reads CASSLAGEQFF. The CDR3 DNA reads as TGTGCCAGCAGCTTAGCGGGGGAGCAGTTCTTC. The chain uses TRBV7-8 and TRBJ2-1; no clear D. V was shortened by 0 bases and J by 10 bases, with 4 bases between the two germline ends. CDR3 length: 11 residues. The germline gives CDR1 SGHVS, CDR2 FQNEAQ. The variable domain in full, completed from reference TRBV7-8 and TRBJ2-1, reads GAGVSQSPRYKVAKRGQDVALRCDPISGHVSLFWYQQALGQGPEFLTYFQNEAQLDKSGLPSDRFFAERPEGSVSTLKIQRTQQEDSAVYLCASSLAGEQFFGPGTRLTVL.

V and J are TRBV7-9 and TRBJ1-4; D might be TRBD1 (5 bases). Germline CDR1 and CDR2: SEHNR and FQNEAQ (reference sequence). The V and J ends lost 5 bases and 8 bases respectively, with 12 bases between them. This CDR3 has 13 amino acids. The chain's CDR3 is CASSEGSGEKLFF. The CDR3 nucleotides read TGTGCCAGCAGCGAGGGGTCGGGGGAAAAACTGTTTTTT.

The CDR3 DNA follows: TGTGCCAGCAGCTCCTTGGACAGGGATGTCAATGGCTACACCTTC. Protein product: CASSSLDRDVNGYTF. The chain couples TRBV5-6 to TRBJ1-2, with 8 bases aligning to TRBD1. Germline values: CDR1 SGHDT, CDR2 YYEEEE. V shed 3 bases and J 6 bases; nucleotides not matched to a gene: 10. The CDR3 is 15 residues long.

The CDR3 spells CSVGGLSTGELFF. The CDR3 nucleotides read TGCAGCGTAGGGGGGCTTTCCACCGGGGAGCTGTTTTTT. The rearrangement uses TRBV29-1 and TRBJ2-2; D possibly matches TRBD1 or TRBD2 (6 bases each). Trimming stripped 6 bases from V and 4 bases from J, with 12 bases between. CDR1 is SQVTM, CDR2 ANQGSEA, per germline. CDR3 size: 13 residues.

This rearrangement joins TRBV5-1 to TRBJ2-7; TRBD2 matches 8 bases. The CDR3 has 16 amino acids. V trimming: 2 bases; J trimming: 1 base; junction bases outside the gene matches: 8. Germline lookup yields CDR1 SGHRS and CDR2 YFSETQ. The CDR3 protein is CASSFTSGSMSYEQYF. For the CDR3, the DNA is TGCGCCAGCAGCTTTACAAGCGGGAGTATGTCCTACGAGCAGTACTTC.

V and J are TRBV4-2 and TRBJ1-5; the D is unclear. The CDR3 spans 16 residues. With 0 bases removed from V and 3 bases from J, the gap between germline ends came to 12 bases. Per the germline V gene, CDR1 is LGHNA and CDR2 is YNFKEQ. CDR3 protein: CASSQEMSGLNQPQHF. CDR3 sequence (DNA): TGTGCCAGCAGCCAAGAAATGTCCGGTCTCAATCAGCCCCAGCATTTT.

The gene calls are TRBV5-4 and TRBJ2-1, with D maybe TRBD2 (6 bases). The V and J ends lost 4 bases and 10 bases respectively, with 21 bases between them. The CDR3 extends over 15 amino acids. The germline gives CDR1 SGHNT, CDR2 YYREEE (reference sequence). The CDR3 region is CASSLPVGAEGEQFF. CDR3 in DNA: TGTGCCAGCAGCCTCCCCGTTGGCGCGGAGGGCGAGCAGTTCTTC.

This clone has just a few counts. J is TRBJ1-1 and V is TRBV28, with a possible D match to TRBD1 (5 bases). CDR1 and CDR2 (germline): MDHEN, SYDVKM. The V end lost 5 bases, the J end lost 1 base, and 14 bases lay between the germline ends. This CDR3 comprises 15 residues. DNA for the CDR3: TGTGCCAGCAGTCTCGACCTTACAGGGAACACTGAAGCTTTCTTT. This codes for CASSLDLTGNTEAFF.

The chain has TRBV7-3 and TRBJ2-6; D unresolved. Trimming cost V 3 bases and J 2 bases, with 2 bases left between them. Germline CDR1 is SGHTA and CDR2 is FQGTGA. This CDR3 has 13 amino acids. CDR3 residues: CASSFPGANVLTF. CDR3 nucleotide sequence: TGTGCCAGCAGCTTCCCTGGGGCCAACGTCCTGACTTTC. Based on the CDR3 plus reference TRBV7-3 and TRBJ2-6, the full variable domain is GAGVSQTPSNKVTEKGKYVELRCDPISGHTALYWYRQSLGQGPEFLIYFQGTGAADDSGLPNDRFFAVRPEGSVSTLKIQRTERGDSAVYLCASSFPGANVLTFGAGSRLTVL.

The rearrangement joins TRBV2 to TRBJ2-2; 12 nucleotides align to TRBD2. Germline CDR1 SNHLY, CDR2 FYNNEI. The CDR3 spans 15 residues. V shed 6 bases and J 3 bases; nucleotides not matched to a gene: 2. The CDR3 is CASRRLAGDTGELFF. The CDR3 DNA is TGTGCCAGCAGAAGACTAGCGGGAGACACCGGGGAGCTGTTTTTT.

This clone was counted a few times. This chain uses TRBV5-1 with TRBJ2-2; 10 nucleotides match TRBD1. The CDR3 runs to 17 residues. CDR1 is SGHRS, CDR2 YFSETQ, per germline. With V trimmed by 0 bases and J by 5 bases, 7 bases remained unmatched. The CDR3: CASSLARGQGETGELFF. CDR3 in DNA: TGCGCCAGCAGCTTGGCTCGTGGACAGGGGGAGACCGGGGAGCTGTTTTTT.

This clone was counted between two and nine times. The genes are TRBV5-4 and TRBJ2-2; D unresolved. CDR1 and CDR2 from the germline V gene are SGHNT and YYREEE (reference sequence). The CDR3 length is 13 residues. V was cut by 3 bases and J by 6 bases, with 9 bases left in between. The CDR3 DNA reads TGTGCCAGCAGCTCGCCCGAGGCCGGGGAGCTGTTTTTT. It encodes CASSSPEAGELFF. The variable domain in full, completed from reference TRBV5-4 and TRBJ2-2, reads ETGVTQSPTHLIKTRGQQVTLRCSSQSGHNTVSWYQQALGQGPQFIFQYYREEENGRGNFPPRFSGLQFPNYSSELNVNALELDDSALYLCASSSPEAGELFFGEGSRLTVL.

The rearrangement joins TRBV11-2 to TRBJ2-3, with D maybe TRBD2 (5 bases). The CDR3 covers 16 residues. Germline-derived CDR1 and CDR2 are SGHAT and FQNNGV. Trimming took 1 base from V and 0 from J, leaving 11 bases between them. CDR3 coding DNA: TGTGCCAGCAGCTTAGCAGGTGGCGGGAGCACAGATACGCAGTATTTT. Translating gives CASSLAGGGSTDTQYF.

This chain uses TRBV11-2 with TRBJ1-4, with TRBD1 identical over 7 bases. CDR3 length equals 13 residues. CDR1 is SGHAT and CDR2 is FQNNGV in the germline V gene. V lost 3 bases and J lost 10; bases outside the gene matches: 5. CDR3 sequence: CASSFTGEGKLFF. The CDR3 DNA reads TGTGCCAGCAGCTTTACAGGGGAAGGAAAACTGTTTTTT.

The chain has TRBV11-3 and TRBJ1-1, with no clear D. The V and J ends lost 0 bases and 1 base respectively, with 3 bases between them. The CDR3 contains 13 residues. Germline V CDR1 and CDR2: SGHNT, YENEEA. The CDR3 sequence is CASSLEGNTEAFF. The CDR3 DNA reads as TGTGCCAGCAGCTTAGAGGGGAACACTGAAGCTTTCTTT.

The V and J genes are TRBV4-3 and TRBJ2-1; TRBD2 aligns across 7 bases. Germline assignment: CDR1 LGHNA and CDR2 YSLEER. The CDR3 runs to 15 residues. V trimming: 0 bases; J trimming: 2 bases; junction bases outside the gene matches: 1. The CDR3 DNA reads TGCGCCAGCAGCCAAGAGGGACTAACCTACAATGAGCAGTTCTTC. Its protein product is CASSQEGLTYNEQFF.

J is TRBJ1-1 and V is TRBV5-4, with D possibly matching TRBD1 (6 bases). V was trimmed by 4 bases and J by 10 bases, leaving 14 bases between them. Germline-derived CDR1 and CDR2 are SGHNT and YYREEE (reference sequence). The CDR3 spans 12 residues. The CDR3 reads CASSQGGGPAFF. The CDR3 region has the DNA TGTGCCAGCAGCCAAGGCGGGGGGCCAGCTTTCTTT.

V and J are TRBV5-8 and TRBJ2-7; a possible D gene is TRBD2 (6 bases). Germline CDR1 reads SGHTS; CDR2 reads YDEGEE. Trimming cost V 3 bases and J 1 base, with 11 bases left between them. CDR3 size: 14 residues. CDR3 sequence reads: CASSWGLLSYEQYF. The CDR3, as DNA: TGTGCCAGCAGCTGGGGACTCTTATCCTACGAGCAGTACTTC. Combining the CDR3 with reference TRBV5-8 and TRBJ2-7 gives the whole variable domain EAGVTQSPTHLIKTRGQQATLRCSPISGHTSVYWYQQALGLGLQFLLWYDEGEERNRGNFPPRFSGRQFPNYSSELNVNALELEDSALYLCASSWGLLSYEQYFGPGTRLTVT.

The rearrangement links TRBV4-1 to TRBJ2-7; a possible D gene is TRBD1 (5 bases). This CDR3 is built from 15 residues. V was cut by 5 bases and J by 3 bases, with 17 bases left in between. CDR1 is MGHRA and CDR2 is YSYEKL in the germline V gene. CDR3 in amino acids: CASSDQGGNRYEQYF. The CDR3 DNA sequence: TGCGCCAGCAGCGATCAGGGTGGTAACCGCTACGAGCAGTACTTC.